This T cell receptor beta chain comes out of a study of blood T cell repertoires in COVID-19. The CDR3 has 14 residues. The germline V gene encodes CDR1 MDHEN and CDR2 SYDVKM. Trimming cost V 6 bases and J 7 bases, with 15 bases left between them. The data were produced by immunoSEQ multiplex PCR, yet TCRdb's version contains in-frame clones alone and is incomplete. Of 200,000 to 250,000 clones listed, 84% are singletons. This clonotype was sampled from a man in his 60s who had recovered from COVID-19. Sequenced: PBMCs or T cells enriched from blood (not recorded which). The chain is built from TRBV28 and TRBJ1-4; the D gene is possibly TRBD1 (6 bases). The CDR3 here is CASSTGTKVEKLFF. For the CDR3, the DNA is TGTGCCAGCAGCACGGGGACAAAGGTTGAAAAACTGTTTTTT. Variable domain in full (rest from reference TRBV28 and TRBJ1-4): DVKVTQSSRYLVKRTGEKVFLECVQDMDHENMFWYRQDPGLGLRLIYFSYDVKMKEKGDIPEGYSVSREKKERFSLILESASTNQTSMYLCASSTGTKVEKLFFGSGTQLSVL.